This is a list of T cell receptor beta chains from one sample in a study of blood T cell repertoires in COVID-19. The protocol was immunoSEQ multiplex PCR, while the TCRdb copy is restricted to in-frame clones and leaves out a portion. Seen here are 200,000 to 250,000 clones, over 60% observed once, and the top ten hold over 7%. Input material: peripheral blood. The receptors stem from a woman aged 70-85 years with acute or convalescent COVID-19. Each CDR3 is given with its conserved first and last residue. The D gene is left open where the match is weak. A clone size is listed for some rows: how often the clone was seen (once, few, many), or a class if it is expanded.

V: TRBV27
J: TRBJ1-2
D: NA
size: NA
CDR3: CASSSTQGGGYTF
DNA: TGTGCCAGCAGTTCCACACAGGGTGGTGGCTACACCTTC

V: TRBV9
J: TRBJ2-7
D: TRBD2
size: NA
CDR3: CASSVAPSSGGTYYEQYF
DNA: TGTGCCAGCAGCGTAGCCCCCTCTAGCGGGGGGACATACTACGAGCAGTACTTC

V: TRBV9
J: TRBJ2-1
D: TRBD2
size: NA
CDR3: CASSASGTSGMDEQFF
DNA: TGTGCCAGCAGCGCATCCGGGACTAGCGGTATGGATGAGCAGTTCTTC

V: TRBV12-3/TRBV12-4
J: TRBJ2-1
D: TRBD1
size: NA
CDR3: CASSRQGGGEQFF
DNA: TGTGCCAGCAGCCGGCAAGGGGGCGGTGAGCAGTTCTTC

V: TRBV5-1
J: TRBJ2-2
D: NA
size: few
CDR3: CASSLSDTSNTGELFF
DNA: TGCGCCAGCAGCTTGTCGGACACCTCGAACACCGGGGAGCTGTTTTTT

V: TRBV10-3
J: TRBJ1-2
D: TRBD1
size: NA
CDR3: CAITRQGEGYTF
DNA: TGTGCCATCACAAGACAGGGGGAAGGCTACACCTTC

V: TRBV3-1/TRBV3-2
J: TRBJ1-6
D: TRBD1
size: NA
CDR3: CASSQEDRGGSPLHF
DNA: TGTGCCAGCAGCCAAGAGGACAGGGGAGGTTCACCCCTCCACTTT

V: TRBV6-5
J: TRBJ2-1
D: NA
size: NA
CDR3: CASSPGGPSYNEQFF
DNA: TGTGCCAGCAGCCCAGGGGGGCCTTCCTACAATGAGCAGTTCTTC

V: TRBV15
J: TRBJ1-1
D: NA
size: NA
CDR3: CATSRDPRYLNTEAFF
DNA: TGTGCCACCAGCAGAGATCCCCGTTATTTAAACACTGAAGCTTTCTTT

V: TRBV4-1
J: TRBJ2-1
D: TRBD2
size: NA
CDR3: CASSLSGTSGDTYNEQFF
DNA: TGCGCCAGCAGTCTATCCGGGACTAGCGGGGATACCTACAATGAGCAGTTCTTC

V: TRBV24-1
J: TRBJ2-5
D: NA
size: many
CDR3: CATSAGHSSQETQYF
DNA: TGTGCCACCAGTGCGGGACACAGTTCCCAAGAGACCCAGTACTTC